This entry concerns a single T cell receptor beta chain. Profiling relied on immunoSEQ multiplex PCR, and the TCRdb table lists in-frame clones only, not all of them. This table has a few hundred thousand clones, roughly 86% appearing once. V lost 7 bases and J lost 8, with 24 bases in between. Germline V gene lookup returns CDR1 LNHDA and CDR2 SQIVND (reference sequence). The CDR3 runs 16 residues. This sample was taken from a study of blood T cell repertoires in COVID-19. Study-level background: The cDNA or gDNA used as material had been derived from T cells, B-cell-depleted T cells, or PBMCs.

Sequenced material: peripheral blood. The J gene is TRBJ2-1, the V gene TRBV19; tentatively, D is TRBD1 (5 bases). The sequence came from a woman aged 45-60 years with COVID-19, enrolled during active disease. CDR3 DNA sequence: TGTGCCAGTACAGGGTACCCAGCTTTAAGTCGCGATGAGCAGTTCTTC. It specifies CASTGYPALSRDEQFF. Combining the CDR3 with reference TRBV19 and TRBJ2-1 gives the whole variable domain DGGITQSPKYLFRKEGQNVTLSCEQNLNHDAMYWYRQDPGQGLRLIYYSQIVNDFQKGDIAEGYSVSREKKESFPLTVTSAQKNPTAFYLCASTGYPALSRDEQFFGPGTRLTVL.